The sequence of this T cell receptor beta chain was determined in a study of T cell responses to AZD1222 COVID-19 vaccine. Profiled with immunoSEQ multiplex PCR; TCRdb holds only in-frame clones, not every one. This sample yields around 270,000 clones, of which 85% to 95% are seen a single time; around 0.6% belongs to the top ten. Study-level points and caveats: As reported, nearly half of all spike-specific TCRs target variant regions that are unmutated.

The CDR3 covers 17 residues. Regarding this clone: Its antigen is not known.

The sequence was obtained from an adult who received the AZD1222 COVID-19 vaccine. The rearrangement links TRBV21-1 to TRBJ2-5; whether TRBD2, the table's D call, matches the DNA was not checked. TRBV21-1 represents a pseudogene. The sample here was peripheral blood, taken 28 days after the second AZD1222 dose. The CDR3 region has the DNA TGTGCCAGCAGCAAAACGGGGGGTTGGACGGCGTGGGAGACCCAGTACTTC. Its protein is CASSKTGGWTAWETQYF.